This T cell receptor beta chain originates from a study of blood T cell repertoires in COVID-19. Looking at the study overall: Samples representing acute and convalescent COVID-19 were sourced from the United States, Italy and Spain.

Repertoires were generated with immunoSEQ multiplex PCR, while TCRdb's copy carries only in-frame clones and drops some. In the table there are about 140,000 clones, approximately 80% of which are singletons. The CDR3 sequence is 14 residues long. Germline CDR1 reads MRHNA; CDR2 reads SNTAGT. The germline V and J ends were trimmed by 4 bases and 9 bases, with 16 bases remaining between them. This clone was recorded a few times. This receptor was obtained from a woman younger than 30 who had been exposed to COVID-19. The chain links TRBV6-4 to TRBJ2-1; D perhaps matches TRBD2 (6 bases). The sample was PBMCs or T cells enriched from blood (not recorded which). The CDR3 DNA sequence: TGTGCCAGCAGTGTGTCGGGAGATCCTGGTGAGCAGTTCTTC. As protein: CASSVSGDPGEQFF.